These 22 T cell receptor beta chains were all obtained from the same sample, sequenced in a study of cytomegalovirus exposure and HLA in healthy donors (dated by TCRdb to 2015 to 2018). Libraries were constructed by the immunoSEQ multiplex PCR assay. The multiplex PCR relied on a mix of 60 forward primers for TCR Vbeta segments and 13 reverse primers for TCR Jbeta segments. TCRdb limited this immuneACCESS table to in-frame rearrangements with V and J called. A share of clones is missing; checked studies link under half to unresolved V genes, and the rest is unexplained. The sample table records fewer than 150,000 clones; 80% of these occur just once. The top ten hold approximately 8.8% of the sample. What was sequenced was PBMCs. These receptors came from a female donor in good health and CMV-seropositive.

The chain has TRBV27 and TRBJ1-2, with D possibly TRBD1 on 6 matching bases. V lost 2 bases and J lost 8, with 9 bases in between. The length of the CDR3 is 12 residues. From germline, CDR1 is MNHEY and CDR2 SMNVEV (reference sequence). The CDR3 loop reads CASSLKGQGYTF. The CDR3 region has the DNA TGTGCCAGCAGTTTAAAGGGACAAGGCTACACCTTC.

The rearrangement links TRBV5-6 to TRBJ1-1; 9 nucleotides align to TRBD1. The CDR3 spans 14 residues. The junction had 8 bases not matched to a gene; V was cut back by 4 bases and J by 7 bases. CDR1 and CDR2 from the germline V gene are SGHDT and YYEEEE. The CDR3 spells CASSRTGTGHEAFF. The CDR3 DNA reads as TGTGCCAGCAGCCGGACCGGGACAGGGCATGAAGCTTTCTTT.

This clone has just a few counts. The V gene is TRBV5-1, the J gene TRBJ1-1; no reliable D call. This CDR3 has 13 residues. V was shortened by 5 bases and J by 3 bases, with 11 bases between the two germline ends. Germline CDR1 reads SGHRS; CDR2 reads YFSETQ. The CDR3 DNA is TGCGCCAGCAGGCCTACAGAGTACACTGAAGCTTTCTTT. Its translation: CASRPTEYTEAFF.

This clone was detected only once. V is TRBV10-3 and J is TRBJ2-3; tentative D call: TRBD1 (5 bases). The CDR3 sequence is 13 residues long. The germline gives CDR1 ENHRY, CDR2 SYGVKD. V lost 6 bases to trimming and J lost 3 bases, with 10 bases between them. The CDR3: CAIRQGFTDTQYF. The CDR3 bases are TGTGCCATCAGGCAGGGTTTTACAGATACGCAGTATTTT.

This clone has more than one count but fewer than ten. This chain joins TRBV7-9 and TRBJ1-1, with D possibly being TRBD1 (6 bases). The CDR3 loop spans 12 amino acids. The germline V gene encodes CDR1 SEHNR and CDR2 FQNEAQ (reference sequence). V lost 3 bases to trimming and J lost 13 bases, with 15 bases between them. The CDR3 protein is CASSFLLQGSFF. CDR3 sequence (DNA): TGTGCCAGCAGCTTTCTATTACAGGGCAGTTTCTTT.

This sequence joins TRBV5-6 and TRBJ2-7; no firm D call. This CDR3 is 14 amino acids long. V lost 4 bases, J lost 1 base, and 12 bases lay in between. Germline assignment: CDR1 SGHDT and CDR2 YYEEEE. The CDR3 reads CASSINWASYEQYF. Here the CDR3 DNA reads TGTGCCAGCAGCATTAATTGGGCGTCCTACGAGCAGTACTTC. Complete variable domain (other parts from reference TRBV5-6 and TRBJ2-7): DAGVTQSPTHLIKTRGQQVTLRCSPKSGHDTVSWYQQALGQGPQFIFQYYEEEERQRGNFPDRFSGHQFPNYSSELNVNALLLGDSALYLCASSINWASYEQYFGPGTRLTVT.

V gene TRBV7-9 combines with J gene TRBJ2-5; TRBD2 matches 13 bases. CDR3 size: 17 residues. After removal of 5 bases from V and 5 bases from J, the junction contained 11 bases not matched to a gene. Germline CDR1 is SEHNR and CDR2 is FQNEAQ (reference sequence). Here the CDR3 DNA reads TGTGCCAGCAGCCCTATTCGACTAGCGGGGGGCATGGAGACCCAGTACTTC. Amino acids: CASSPIRLAGGMETQYF.

The chain combines TRBV18 with TRBJ2-4; 9 positions match TRBD1. CDR3 length: 13 amino acids. J gave up 9 bases and V 7 bases, and 7 bases lay outside the gene matches. In germline, CDR1 is KGHSH, CDR2 LQKENI. The CDR3 sequence is CASWPGQGGIQYF. The CDR3 DNA sequence: TGTGCCAGCTGGCCGGGACAGGGCGGCATTCAGTACTTC.

This clone was seen a few times. This CDR3 reads CASSIDLSTGRKDSPLHF. The DNA of the CDR3 is TGTGCCAGTAGTATAGATCTATCGACAGGGCGCAAGGATTCACCCCTCCACTTT. The rearrangement uses TRBV19 and TRBJ1-6, with 7 bases lining up with TRBD1. With V trimmed by 0 bases and J by 8 bases, 13 bases remained unmatched. The V gene's germline CDR1 is LNHDA and CDR2 SQIVND (reference sequence). CDR3 size: 18 residues.

The chain uses TRBV7-6 and TRBJ1-3; 7 nucleotides align to TRBD1. The V and J ends lost 1 base and 4 bases, in that order; junction bases with no gene match: 4. Germline values: CDR1 SGHVS, CDR2 FNYEAQ. The CDR3 is 15 amino acids. CDR3 sequence (DNA): TGTGCCAGCAGCTTAGGGGGACAGCTCGGAAACACCATATATTTT. Translated: CASSLGGQLGNTIYF.

J is TRBJ1-3 and V is TRBV7-9, with D maybe TRBD1 (6 bases). The CDR3 loop spans 15 amino acids. V lost 5 bases and J lost 0, with 11 bases in between. Germline V gene lookup returns CDR1 SEHNR and CDR2 FQNEAQ (reference sequence). In DNA, the CDR3 is TGTGCCAGCAGCCCGGACAGAAACTCTGGAAACACCATATATTTT. This encodes CASSPDRNSGNTIYF. Drawing the rest from reference TRBV7-9 and TRBJ1-3, the complete variable domain is DTGVSQNPRHKITKRGQNVTFRCDPISEHNRLYWYRQTLGQGPEFLTYFQNEAQLEKSRLLSDRFSAERPKGSFSTLEIQRTEQGDSAMYLCASSPDRNSGNTIYFGEGSWLTVV.

The chain employs TRBV11-2 and TRBJ2-2, with TRBD2 as a possible D gene (6 bases). The germline V gene encodes CDR1 SGHAT and CDR2 FQNNGV. Trimming took off 5 bases at V and 7 bases at J, with 17 bases between the two ends. The CDR3 consists of 15 residues. The CDR3 coding sequence is TGTGCCAGCAGCAATCGAGGTAGCGGAATCGGGGAGCTGTTTTTT. Translating gives CASSNRGSGIGELFF.

The V and J genes are TRBV12-5 and TRBJ1-5; D remains unclear. The V end lost 3 bases, the J end lost 4 bases, and 4 bases lay between the germline ends. Germline CDR1 is LGHNT and CDR2 is FRNRAP. The CDR3 sequence is 12 residues long. For the CDR3, the DNA is TGTGCTAGTGGTTTTTATAATCAGCCCCAGCATTTT. Translation gives CASGFYNQPQHF.

The chain couples TRBV5-1 to TRBJ1-2; TRBD1 matches at 9 bases. Looked up from germline, CDR1 is SGHRS and CDR2 is YFSETQ. The CDR3 consists of 17 residues. V shed 4 bases, J shed 8 bases, and the junction held 18 bases outside the gene matches. In DNA, the CDR3 is TGCGCCAGCAGCCCTACAGGGGGACAGGGAATAGGCAAGGGCTACACCTTC. Protein sequence: CASSPTGGQGIGKGYTF.

The genes are TRBV2 and TRBJ1-2; D unresolved. Germline V gene sequence: CDR1 SNHLY, CDR2 FYNNEI. V was pared by 2 bases and J by 4 bases, with 5 bases between. CDR3 length: 12 residues. CDR3 sequence (DNA): TGTGCCAGCAGTGAAACGGTCTATGGCTACACCTTC. Translating gives CASSETVYGYTF.

To note about this clone: The same CDR3 arises from other DNA sequences in this sample as well. The V gene is TRBV18, the J gene TRBJ1-1; tentatively, D is TRBD1 (6 bases). The CDR3 runs to 13 residues. Trimming removed 6 bases from V and 1 base from J, with 9 bases in between. Germline V CDR1 and CDR2: KGHSH, LQKENI. In DNA form, the CDR3 reads TGTGCCAGCTCCCTGGGACAGAACACTGAAGCTTTCTTT. The encoded protein is CASSLGQNTEAFF.

This chain joins TRBV19 and TRBJ1-5, with TRBD1 as a possible D gene (5 bases). The CDR3 is made up of 15 amino acids. Trimming left V 6 bases short and J 6 bases short, with 18 bases between. CDR1 is LNHDA and CDR2 is SQIVND in the germline V gene (reference sequence). The DNA for the CDR3 is TGTGCCAGTAGACCATCCCTGGGGGGAGGTCAGCCCCAGCATTTT. This encodes CASRPSLGGGQPQHF. The variable domain in full, completed from reference TRBV19 and TRBJ1-5, reads DGGITQSPKYLFRKEGQNVTLSCEQNLNHDAMYWYRQDPGQGLRLIYYSQIVNDFQKGDIAEGYSVSREKKESFPLTVTSAQKNPTAFYLCASRPSLGGGQPQHFGDGTRLSIL.

The chain employs TRBV29-1 and TRBJ1-2; 8 bases line up with TRBD1. The trim removed 7 bases at V and 4 bases at J, leaving 5 bases unmatched. The CDR3 is made up of 12 amino acids. Germline CDR1 SQVTM, CDR2 ANQGSEA. The CDR3 loop reads CSARTGLYGYTF. DNA for the CDR3: TGCAGCGCCCGGACAGGGCTCTATGGCTACACCTTC.

V is TRBV6-1 and J is TRBJ2-5; TRBD2 agrees at 10 bases. V gave up 2 bases and J gave up 5 bases; unmatched junction bases: 11. The CDR3 is 17 residues long. Looked up from germline, CDR1 is MNHNS and CDR2 is SASEGT. CDR3 in DNA: TGTGCCAGCAGTGAAAGGATCCTAGCGGGGGCGGGGGAGACCCAGTACTTC. This encodes CASSERILAGAGETQYF.

The chain carries TRBV2 and TRBJ2-7; no definite D call. Germline V CDR1 and CDR2: SNHLY, FYNNEI. The CDR3 is 14 amino acids. Deletions cut 4 bases from V and 2 bases from J, with 12 bases between. The CDR3 bases are TGTGCCAGCAGTGTACAGATTCAAACCTACGAGCAGTACTTC. This gives the protein CASSVQIQTYEQYF.

V gene TRBV19 combines with J gene TRBJ2-3; TRBD1 aligns across 9 bases. The CDR3 has 16 residues. V lost 4 bases to trimming and J lost 2 bases; unmatched junction nucleotides: 7. Germline values: CDR1 LNHDA, CDR2 SQIVND (reference sequence). This CDR3 is CASSNRGTGNTDTQYF. CDR3 DNA sequence: TGTGCCAGTAGTAACCGCGGGACAGGGAACACAGATACGCAGTATTTT.

This clone was detected only once. The chain has TRBV19 and TRBJ2-7, with 8 bases lining up with TRBD1. In germline, CDR1 is LNHDA, CDR2 SQIVND (reference sequence). The V segment lost 1 base and the J segment 0 bases; nucleotides outside the gene matches: 2. The CDR3 spans 15 residues. This CDR3 reads CASSIGTGSSYEQYF. The CDR3, as DNA: TGTGCCAGTAGTATAGGGACAGGGAGCTCCTACGAGCAGTACTTC.